In its sample, the clone carrying this T cell receptor (beta chain) was seen once. TCRdb's copy holds only in-frame clones and misses some; the assay was immunoSEQ multiplex PCR. The table has over 10,000 clones, 71% seen once. The data derive from a study of T cells after somatic rescue of genetic block. CDR3 length: 15 residues. V was cut by 2 bases and J by 4 bases, with 13 bases left in between. In germline, CDR1 is SEHNR, CDR2 FQNEAQ (reference sequence). The clonotype comes from a boy aged 5-17 years. The rearrangement joins TRBV7-9 to TRBJ2-3; D possibly corresponds to TRBD1 (6 bases). The material sequenced was peripheral blood mononuclear cells (PBMCs). The CDR3 loop is CASSLRTARADTQYF. In DNA, the CDR3 is TGTGCCAGCAGCTTAAGGACAGCCAGGGCAGATACGCAGTATTTT.